This TCR beta chain was retrieved from a study of blood T cell repertoires in COVID-19. V gave up 0 bases and J gave up 6 bases, with 8 bases separating them. CDR1 is WNHNN, CDR2 SYGVQD, per germline (reference sequence). This CDR3 contains 13 residues. Participants' reported clinical history set cohort assignment. Each recovered donor of Cohort 3 presented with two negative PCRs, clearance, or symptom resolution. In the source study's methods: Quantification of nucleated cells was approximated via reference gene primer amplification. Clones were read by immunoSEQ multiplex PCR, and TCRdb kept only the in-frame ones, dropping some. V, J and clone size are those of that table, while D and trimming were read from the DNA. This sample carries under 300,000 clones, 80% to 85% of them seen once, and the ten largest clones take about 3%.

Sequencing was done on a sample of PBMCs or T cells enriched from blood (not recorded which). This chain links TRBV10-1 with TRBJ1-1; D gene ambiguous. The clonotype comes from a man aged 45-65 years who had recovered from COVID-19. CDR3 nucleotides: TGCGCCAGCAGTGAGTCAGAACAAGCTGAAGCTTTCTTT. The encoded protein is CASSESEQAEAFF.